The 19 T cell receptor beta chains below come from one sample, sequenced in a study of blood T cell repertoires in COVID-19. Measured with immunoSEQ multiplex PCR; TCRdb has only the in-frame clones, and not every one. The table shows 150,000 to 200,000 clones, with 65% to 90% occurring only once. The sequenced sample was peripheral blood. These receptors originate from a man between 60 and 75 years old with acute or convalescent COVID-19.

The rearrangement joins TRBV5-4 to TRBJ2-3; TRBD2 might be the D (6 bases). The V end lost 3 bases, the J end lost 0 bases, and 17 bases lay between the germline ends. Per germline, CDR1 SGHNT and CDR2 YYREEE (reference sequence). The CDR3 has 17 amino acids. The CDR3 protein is CASSSYLSGTSTDTQYF. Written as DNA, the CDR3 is TGTGCCAGCAGCTCCTACCTTAGCGGAACTAGCACAGATACGCAGTATTTT.

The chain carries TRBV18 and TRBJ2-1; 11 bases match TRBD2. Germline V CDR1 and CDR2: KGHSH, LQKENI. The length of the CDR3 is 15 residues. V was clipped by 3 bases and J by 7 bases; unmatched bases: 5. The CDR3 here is CASSPTSGRRNEQFF. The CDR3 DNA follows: TGTGCCAGCTCACCTACTAGCGGGAGAAGGAATGAGCAGTTCTTC.

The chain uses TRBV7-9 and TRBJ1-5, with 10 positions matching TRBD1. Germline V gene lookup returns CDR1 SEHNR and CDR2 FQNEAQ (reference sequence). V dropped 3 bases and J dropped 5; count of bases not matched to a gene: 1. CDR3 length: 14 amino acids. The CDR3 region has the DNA TGTGCCAGCAGCTTTGGACAGGGGGATCAGCCCCAGCATTTT. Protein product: CASSFGQGDQPQHF. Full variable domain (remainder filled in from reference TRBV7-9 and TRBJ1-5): DTGVSQNPRHKITKRGQNVTFRCDPISEHNRLYWYRQTLGQGPEFLTYFQNEAQLEKSRLLSDRFSAERPKGSFSTLEIQRTEQGDSAMYLCASSFGQGDQPQHFGDGTRLSIL.

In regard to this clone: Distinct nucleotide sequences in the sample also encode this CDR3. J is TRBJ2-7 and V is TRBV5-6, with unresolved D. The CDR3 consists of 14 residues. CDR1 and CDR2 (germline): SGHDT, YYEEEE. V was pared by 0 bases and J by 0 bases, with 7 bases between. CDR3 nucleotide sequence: TGTGCCAGCAGCTTGGGCGGTGACTCCTACGAGCAGTACTTC. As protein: CASSLGGDSYEQYF.

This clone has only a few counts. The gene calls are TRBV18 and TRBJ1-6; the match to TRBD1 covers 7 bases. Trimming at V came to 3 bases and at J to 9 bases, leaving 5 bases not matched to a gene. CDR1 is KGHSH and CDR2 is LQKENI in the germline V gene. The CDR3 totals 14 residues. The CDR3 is CASSPGDSTSPLHF. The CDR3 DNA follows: TGTGCCAGCTCACCGGGGGACAGTACTTCACCCCTCCACTTT.

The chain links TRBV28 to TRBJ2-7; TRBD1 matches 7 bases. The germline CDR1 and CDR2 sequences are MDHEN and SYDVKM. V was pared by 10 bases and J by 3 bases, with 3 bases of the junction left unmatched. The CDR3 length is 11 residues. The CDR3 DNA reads TGTGCCACCTACAGGGGCTACGAGCAGTACTTC. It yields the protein CATYRGYEQYF.

The CDR3 sequence is CASTRGLAGVVFF. CDR3 in DNA: TGTGCCAGCACCCGGGGACTAGCGGGAGTCGTGTTCTTC. This chain joins TRBV2 and TRBJ2-1, with TRBD2 identical over 14 bases. The CDR3 covers 13 residues. The junction had 8 bases not matched to a gene; V was cut back by 7 bases and J by 15 bases. The germline V gene encodes CDR1 SNHLY and CDR2 FYNNEI.

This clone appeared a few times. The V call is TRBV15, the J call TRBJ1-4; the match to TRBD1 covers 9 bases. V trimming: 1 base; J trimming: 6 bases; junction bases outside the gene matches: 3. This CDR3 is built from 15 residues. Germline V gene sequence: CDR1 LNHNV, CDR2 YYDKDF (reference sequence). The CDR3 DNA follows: TGTGCCACCAGCAGAGGGACAGGGGTTGATGAAAAACTGTTTTTT. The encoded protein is CATSRGTGVDEKLFF.

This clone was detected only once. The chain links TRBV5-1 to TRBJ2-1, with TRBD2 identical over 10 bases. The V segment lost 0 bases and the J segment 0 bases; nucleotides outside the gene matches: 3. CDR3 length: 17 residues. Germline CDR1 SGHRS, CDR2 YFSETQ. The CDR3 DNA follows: TGCGCCAGCAGCTTGGAAGGGACTAGCGCCTCCTACAATGAGCAGTTCTTC. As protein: CASSLEGTSASYNEQFF.

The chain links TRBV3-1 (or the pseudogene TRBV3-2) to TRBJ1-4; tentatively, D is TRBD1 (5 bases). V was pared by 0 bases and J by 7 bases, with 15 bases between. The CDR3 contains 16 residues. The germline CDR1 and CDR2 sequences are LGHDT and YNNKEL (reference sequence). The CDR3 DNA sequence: TGTGCCAGCAGCCAAGATAGGGGAACATTCGGTGAAAAACTGTTTTTT. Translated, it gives CASSQDRGTFGEKLFF.

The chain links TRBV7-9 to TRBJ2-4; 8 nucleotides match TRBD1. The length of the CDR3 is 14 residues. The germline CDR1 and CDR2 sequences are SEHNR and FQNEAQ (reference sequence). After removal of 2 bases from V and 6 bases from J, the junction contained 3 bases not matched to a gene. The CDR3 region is CASSLFDRGNIQYF. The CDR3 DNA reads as TGTGCCAGCAGCTTATTTGACAGGGGAAACATTCAGTACTTC.

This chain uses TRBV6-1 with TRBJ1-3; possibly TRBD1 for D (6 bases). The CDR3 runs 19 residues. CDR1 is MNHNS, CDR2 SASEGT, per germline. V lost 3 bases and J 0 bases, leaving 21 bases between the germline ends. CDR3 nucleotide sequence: TGTGCCAGCAGTGATCGCTCCCCGGGACACGGAAACTCTGGAAACACCATATATTTT. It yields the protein CASSDRSPGHGNSGNTIYF.

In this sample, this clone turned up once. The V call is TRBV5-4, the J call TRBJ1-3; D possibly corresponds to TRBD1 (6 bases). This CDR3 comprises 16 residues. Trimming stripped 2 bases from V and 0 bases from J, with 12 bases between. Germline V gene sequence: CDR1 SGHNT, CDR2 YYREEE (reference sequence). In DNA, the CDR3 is TGTGCCAGCAGCTTACCCGGACAGAACTCTGGAAACACCATATATTTT. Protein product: CASSLPGQNSGNTIYF.

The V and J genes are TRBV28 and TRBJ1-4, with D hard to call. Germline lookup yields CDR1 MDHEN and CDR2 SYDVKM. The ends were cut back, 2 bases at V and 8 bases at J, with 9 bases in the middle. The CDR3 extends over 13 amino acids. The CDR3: CASSLGPGEKLFF. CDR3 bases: TGTGCCAGCAGTTTAGGGCCGGGGGAAAAACTGTTTTTT.

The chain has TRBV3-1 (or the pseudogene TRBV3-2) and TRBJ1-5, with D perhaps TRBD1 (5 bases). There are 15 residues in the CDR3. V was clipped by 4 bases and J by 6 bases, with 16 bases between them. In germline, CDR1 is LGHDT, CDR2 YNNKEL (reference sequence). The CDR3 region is CASSRDSLGSQPQHF. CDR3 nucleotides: TGTGCCAGCAGCCGAGACAGTCTGGGCAGTCAGCCCCAGCATTTT.

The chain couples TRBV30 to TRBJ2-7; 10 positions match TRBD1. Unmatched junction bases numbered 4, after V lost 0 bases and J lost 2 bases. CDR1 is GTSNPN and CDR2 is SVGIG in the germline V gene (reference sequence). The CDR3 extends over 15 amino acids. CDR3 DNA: TGTGCCTGGAGTGTACGGGGGACAGGGGCCTACGAGCAGTACTTC. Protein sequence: CAWSVRGTGAYEQYF. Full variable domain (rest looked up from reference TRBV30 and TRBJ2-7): SQTIHQWPATLVQPVGSPLSLECTVEGTSNPNLYWYRQAAGRGLQLLFYSVGIGQISSEVPQNLSASRPQDRQFILSSKKLLLSDSGFYLCAWSVRGTGAYEQYFGPGTRLTVT.

CDR3 sequence: CASSYTSGVEAFF. CDR3 DNA sequence: TGTGCCAGCAGTTACACATCCGGGGTAGAAGCTTTCTTT. V usage is TRBV28 and J usage is TRBJ1-1, with D unresolved. Between the trimmed V and J ends, which lost 4 bases and 8 bases, there was a span of 14 bases. The CDR3 is 13 residues long. Germline values: CDR1 MDHEN, CDR2 SYDVKM.

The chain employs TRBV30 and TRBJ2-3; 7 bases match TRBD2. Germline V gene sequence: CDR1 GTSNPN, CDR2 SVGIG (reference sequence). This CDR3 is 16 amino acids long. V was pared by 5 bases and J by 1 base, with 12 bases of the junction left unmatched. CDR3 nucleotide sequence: TGTGCCTGGGCTAGCGGTCCTTCGCGGGGCACAGATACGCAGTATTTT. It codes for CAWASGPSRGTDTQYF.

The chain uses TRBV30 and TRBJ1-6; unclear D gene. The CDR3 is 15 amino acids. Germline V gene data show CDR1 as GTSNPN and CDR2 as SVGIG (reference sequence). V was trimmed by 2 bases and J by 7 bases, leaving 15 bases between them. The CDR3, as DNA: TGTGCCTGGAGTCTAGGAGCTCTCGGGAATTCACCCCTCCACTTT. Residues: CAWSLGALGNSPLHF.